This T cell receptor beta chain was captured by sequencing in a study of CD8 T cells in Susac syndrome. Trimming left V 1 base short and J 2 bases short, with 9 bases between. CDR1 is SEHNR, CDR2 FQNEAQ, per germline (reference sequence). The CDR3 is 15 residues long. Roughly 0.5 to 1 ug RNA was reverse transcribed with random hexamers. TCRdb reprocessed the immunoSEQ multiplex PCR reads with MiXCR, giving one entry per CDR3 protein. This table has fewer than 200,000 distinct CDR3 sequences, about 95% appearing once. The material sequenced was CD4+ T cells from PBMCs. The receptor was isolated from a human donor in good health. The chain couples TRBV7-9 to TRBJ2-1; possibly TRBD1 for D (6 bases). CDR3 protein: CASSLEQGTYNEQFF. In nucleotides, the CDR3 is TGTGCCAGCAGCTTAGAGCAGGGGACCTACAATGAGCAGTTCTTC.